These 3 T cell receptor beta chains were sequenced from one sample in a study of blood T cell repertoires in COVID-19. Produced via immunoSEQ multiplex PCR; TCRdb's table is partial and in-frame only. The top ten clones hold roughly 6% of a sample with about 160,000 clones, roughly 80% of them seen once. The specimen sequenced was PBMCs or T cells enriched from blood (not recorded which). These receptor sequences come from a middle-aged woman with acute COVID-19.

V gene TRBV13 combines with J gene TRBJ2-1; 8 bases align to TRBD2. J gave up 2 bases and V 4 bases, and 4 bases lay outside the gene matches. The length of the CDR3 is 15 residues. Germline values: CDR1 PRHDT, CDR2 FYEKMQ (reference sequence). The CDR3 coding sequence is TGTGCCAGCAGCTCCCTGGGACTAGCCTACAATGAGCAGTTCTTC. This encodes CASSSLGLAYNEQFF. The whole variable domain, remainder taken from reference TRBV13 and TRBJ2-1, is AAGVIQSPRHLIKEKRETATLKCYPIPRHDTVYWYQQGPGQDPQFLISFYEKMQSDKGSIPDRFSAQQFSDYHSELNMSSLELGDSALYFCASSSLGLAYNEQFFGPGTRLTVL.

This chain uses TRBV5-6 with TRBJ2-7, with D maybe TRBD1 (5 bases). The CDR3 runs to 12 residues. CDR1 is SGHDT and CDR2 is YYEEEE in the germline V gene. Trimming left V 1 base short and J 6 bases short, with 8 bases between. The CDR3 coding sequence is TGTGCCAGCAGCTTGACAGGATCCGAGCAGTACGTC. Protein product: CASSLTGSEQYV.

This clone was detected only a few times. CDR3 sequence: CASRASTGLAGEQFF. DNA for the CDR3: TGTGCCAGCAGGGCTAGTACGGGACTAGCGGGAGAGCAGTTCTTC. This chain uses TRBV2 with TRBJ2-1, with 13 bases matching TRBD2. The ends lost 6 bases at V and 10 bases at J; junction bases unmatched: 9. The CDR3 has 15 amino acids. CDR1 and CDR2 from the germline V gene are SNHLY and FYNNEI.